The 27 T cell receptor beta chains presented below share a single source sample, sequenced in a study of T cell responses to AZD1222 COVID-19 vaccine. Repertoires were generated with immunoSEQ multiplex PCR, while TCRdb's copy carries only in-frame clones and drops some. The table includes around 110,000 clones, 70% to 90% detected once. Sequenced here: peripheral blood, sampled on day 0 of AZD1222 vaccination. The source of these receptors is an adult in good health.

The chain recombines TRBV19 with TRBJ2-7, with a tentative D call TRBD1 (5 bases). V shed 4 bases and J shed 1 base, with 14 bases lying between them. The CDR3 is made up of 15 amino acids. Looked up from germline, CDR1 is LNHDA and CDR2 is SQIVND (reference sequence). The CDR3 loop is CASSRQTVLSYEQYF. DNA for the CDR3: TGTGCCAGTAGTAGGCAGACAGTCCTTTCCTACGAGCAGTACTTC.

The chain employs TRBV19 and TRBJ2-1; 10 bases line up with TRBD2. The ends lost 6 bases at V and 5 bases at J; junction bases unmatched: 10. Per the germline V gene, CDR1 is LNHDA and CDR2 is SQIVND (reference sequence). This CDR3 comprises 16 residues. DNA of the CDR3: TGTGCCAGTAGGGGGCAGCGGGAGGGGGTCGACAATGAGCAGTTCTTC. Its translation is CASRGQREGVDNEQFF.

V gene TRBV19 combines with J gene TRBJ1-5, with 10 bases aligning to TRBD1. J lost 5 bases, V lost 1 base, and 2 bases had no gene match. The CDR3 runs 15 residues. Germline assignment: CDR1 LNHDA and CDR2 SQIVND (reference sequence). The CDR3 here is CASSIGGQGDQPQHF. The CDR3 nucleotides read TGTGCCAGTAGTATAGGTGGACAGGGGGATCAGCCCCAGCATTTT.

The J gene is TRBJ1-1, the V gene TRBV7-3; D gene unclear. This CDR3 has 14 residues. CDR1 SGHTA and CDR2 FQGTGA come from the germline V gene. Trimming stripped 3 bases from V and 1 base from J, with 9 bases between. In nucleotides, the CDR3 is TGTGCCAGCAGCTTCACGGGCGGGAACACTGAAGCTTTCTTT. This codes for CASSFTGGNTEAFF.

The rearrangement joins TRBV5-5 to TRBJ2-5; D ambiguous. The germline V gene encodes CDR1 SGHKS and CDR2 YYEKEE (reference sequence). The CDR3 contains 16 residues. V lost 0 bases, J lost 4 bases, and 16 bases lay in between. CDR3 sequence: CASSLASRTLGETQYF. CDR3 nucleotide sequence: TGTGCCAGCAGCTTGGCCTCCCGTACCCTGGGAGAGACCCAGTACTTC.

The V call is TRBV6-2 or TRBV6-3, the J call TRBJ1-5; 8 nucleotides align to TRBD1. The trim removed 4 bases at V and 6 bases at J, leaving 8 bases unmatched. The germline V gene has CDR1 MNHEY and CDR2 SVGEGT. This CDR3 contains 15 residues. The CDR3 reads CASSFIGQGVQPQHF. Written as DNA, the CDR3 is TGTGCCAGCAGTTTTATTGGACAGGGTGTTCAGCCCCAGCATTTT.

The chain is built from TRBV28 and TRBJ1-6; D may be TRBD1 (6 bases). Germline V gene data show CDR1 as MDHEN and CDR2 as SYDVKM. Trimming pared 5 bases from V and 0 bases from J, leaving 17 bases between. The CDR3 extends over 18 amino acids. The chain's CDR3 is CASSPPTGSSSYNSPLHF. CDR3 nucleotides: TGTGCCAGCAGTCCCCCGACAGGTTCTAGCTCCTATAATTCACCCCTCCACTTT.

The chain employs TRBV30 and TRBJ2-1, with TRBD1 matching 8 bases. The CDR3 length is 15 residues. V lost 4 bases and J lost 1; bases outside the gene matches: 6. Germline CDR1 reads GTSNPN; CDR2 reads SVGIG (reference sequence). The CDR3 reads CAWTQQGGSYNEQFF. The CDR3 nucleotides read TGTGCCTGGACACAACAGGGGGGTTCCTACAATGAGCAGTTCTTC.

DNA for the CDR3: TGTGCCAGCACTCCCCAGTGGAGCTCCTACGAGCAGTACTTC. It specifies CASTPQWSSYEQYF. The chain combines TRBV7-2 with TRBJ2-7; D is undetermined. Germline V gene sequence: CDR1 SGHTA, CDR2 FQGNSA. The CDR3 has 14 residues. The V and J ends lost 7 bases and 0 bases respectively, with 13 bases between them.

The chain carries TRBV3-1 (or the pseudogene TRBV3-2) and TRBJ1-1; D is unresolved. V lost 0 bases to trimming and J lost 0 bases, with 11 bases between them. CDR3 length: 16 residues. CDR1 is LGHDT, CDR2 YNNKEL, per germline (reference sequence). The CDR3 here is CASSQDGEVVNTEAFF. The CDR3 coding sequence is TGTGCCAGCAGCCAAGACGGGGAGGTGGTGAACACTGAAGCTTTCTTT.

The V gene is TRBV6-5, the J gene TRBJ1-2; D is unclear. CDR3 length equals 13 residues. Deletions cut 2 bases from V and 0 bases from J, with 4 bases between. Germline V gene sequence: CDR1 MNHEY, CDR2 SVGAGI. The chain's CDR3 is CASSYDTNYGYTF. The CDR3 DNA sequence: TGTGCCAGCAGTTACGACACTAACTATGGCTACACCTTC.

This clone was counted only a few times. CDR3 in amino acids: CASSEGGPPELFF. DNA for the CDR3: TGTGCCAGCAGTGAAGGAGGTCCGCCGGAGCTGTTTTTT. The chain employs TRBV2 and TRBJ2-2, with unresolved D. The length of the CDR3 is 13 residues. CDR1 is SNHLY and CDR2 is FYNNEI in the germline V gene. Deletions cut 1 base from V and 10 bases from J, with 10 bases between.

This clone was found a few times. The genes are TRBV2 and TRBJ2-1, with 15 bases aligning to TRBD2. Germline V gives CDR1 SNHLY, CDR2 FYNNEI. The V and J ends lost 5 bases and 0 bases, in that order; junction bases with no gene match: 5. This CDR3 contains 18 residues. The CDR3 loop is CASSIGLAGGSSYNEQFF. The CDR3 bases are TGTGCCAGCAGTATAGGACTAGCGGGGGGGAGCTCCTACAATGAGCAGTTCTTC.

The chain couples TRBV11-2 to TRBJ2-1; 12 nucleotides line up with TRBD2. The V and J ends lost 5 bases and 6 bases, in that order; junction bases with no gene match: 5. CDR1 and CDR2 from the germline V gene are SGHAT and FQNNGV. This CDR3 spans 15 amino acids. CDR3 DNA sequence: TGTGCCAGCAGCCGGACTAGCGGGGTAGGCAATGAGCAGTTCTTC. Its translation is CASSRTSGVGNEQFF.

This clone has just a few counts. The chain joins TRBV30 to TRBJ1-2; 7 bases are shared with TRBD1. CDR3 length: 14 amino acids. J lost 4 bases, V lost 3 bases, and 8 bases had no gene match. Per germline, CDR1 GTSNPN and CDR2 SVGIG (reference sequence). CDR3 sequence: CAWRQGSGPYGYTF. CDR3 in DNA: TGTGCCTGGAGACAGGGGAGTGGGCCCTATGGCTACACCTTC.

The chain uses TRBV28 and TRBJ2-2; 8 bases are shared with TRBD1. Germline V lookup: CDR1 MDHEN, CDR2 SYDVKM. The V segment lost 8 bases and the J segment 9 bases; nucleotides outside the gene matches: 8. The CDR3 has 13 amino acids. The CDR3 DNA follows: TGTGCCAGCGGGCCAGGGGGCTCAAGGGAGCTGTTTTTT. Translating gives CASGPGGSRELFF.

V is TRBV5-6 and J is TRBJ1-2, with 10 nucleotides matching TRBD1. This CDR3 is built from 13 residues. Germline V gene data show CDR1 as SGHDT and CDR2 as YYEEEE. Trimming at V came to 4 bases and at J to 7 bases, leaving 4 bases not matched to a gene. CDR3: CASSRDRGRGYTF. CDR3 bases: TGTGCCAGCAGCCGGGACAGGGGTCGTGGCTACACCTTC.

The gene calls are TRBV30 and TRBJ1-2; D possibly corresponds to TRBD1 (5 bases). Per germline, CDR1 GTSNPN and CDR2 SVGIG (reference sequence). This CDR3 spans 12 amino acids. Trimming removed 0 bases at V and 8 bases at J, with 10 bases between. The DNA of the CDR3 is TGTGCCTGGAGTGTGGGGGGAACCGGCTACACCTTC. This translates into CAWSVGGTGYTF.

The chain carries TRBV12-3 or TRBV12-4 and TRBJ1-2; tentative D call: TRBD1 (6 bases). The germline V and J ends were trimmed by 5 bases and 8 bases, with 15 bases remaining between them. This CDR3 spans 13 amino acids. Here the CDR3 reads CASSTQEGVGYTF. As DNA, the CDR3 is TGTGCCAGCAGTACCCAGGAGGGGGTGGGCTACACCTTC.

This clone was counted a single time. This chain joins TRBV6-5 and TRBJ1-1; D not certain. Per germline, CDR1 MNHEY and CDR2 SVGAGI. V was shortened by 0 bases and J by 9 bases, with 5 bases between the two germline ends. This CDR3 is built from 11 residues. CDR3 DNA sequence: TGTGCCAGCAGTTACTCTGCCAAAGCTTTCTTT. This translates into CASSYSAKAFF.

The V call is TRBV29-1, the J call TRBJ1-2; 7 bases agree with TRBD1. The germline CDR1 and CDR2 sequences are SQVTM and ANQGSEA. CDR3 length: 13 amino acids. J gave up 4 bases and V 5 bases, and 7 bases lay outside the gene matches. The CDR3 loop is CSVSPRQGYGYTF. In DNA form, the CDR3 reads TGCAGCGTTTCCCCCCGACAGGGCTATGGCTACACCTTC.

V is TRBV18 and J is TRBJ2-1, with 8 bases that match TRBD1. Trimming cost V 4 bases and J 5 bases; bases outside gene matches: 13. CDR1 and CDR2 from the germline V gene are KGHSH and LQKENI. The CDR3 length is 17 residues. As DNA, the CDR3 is TGTGCCAGCTCACGAGAGCAGGGGGCCGGTTGGGACAATGAGCAGTTCTTC. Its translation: CASSREQGAGWDNEQFF.

CDR3: CASSGTSGGSSYNEQFF. CDR3 DNA sequence: TGTGCCAGCAGCGGGACTAGCGGGGGGAGCTCCTACAATGAGCAGTTCTTC. The chain couples TRBV9 to TRBJ2-1; 14 bases agree with TRBD2. Germline trimming cut 3 bases from V and 0 bases from J; bases unmatched to any gene: 2. Germline CDR1 SGDLS, CDR2 YYNGEE. This CDR3 has 17 residues.

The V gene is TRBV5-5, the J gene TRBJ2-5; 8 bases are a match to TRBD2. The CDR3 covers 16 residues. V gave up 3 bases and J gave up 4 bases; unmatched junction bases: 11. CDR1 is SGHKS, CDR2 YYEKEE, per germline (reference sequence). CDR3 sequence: CASSSTGAGVGETQYF. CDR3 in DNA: TGTGCCAGCAGCTCGACCGGAGCGGGAGTGGGAGAGACCCAGTACTTC.

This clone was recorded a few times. CDR3 sequence: CASRETSGTQETQYF. CDR3 DNA: TGTGCCAGCAGGGAGACTAGCGGGACCCAAGAGACCCAGTACTTC. The V call is TRBV6-6, the J call TRBJ2-5, with 11 bases fitting TRBD2. From germline, CDR1 is MNHNY and CDR2 SVGAGI (reference sequence). This CDR3 is built from 15 residues. Trimming at V came to 6 bases and at J to 1 base, leaving 4 bases not matched to a gene.

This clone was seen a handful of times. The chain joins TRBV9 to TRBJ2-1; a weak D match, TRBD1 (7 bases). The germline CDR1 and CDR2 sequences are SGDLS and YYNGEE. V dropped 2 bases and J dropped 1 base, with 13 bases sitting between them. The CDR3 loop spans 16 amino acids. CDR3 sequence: CASSVRGDLSYNEQFF. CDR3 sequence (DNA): TGTGCCAGCAGCGTCAGGGGGGACCTATCCTACAATGAGCAGTTCTTC.

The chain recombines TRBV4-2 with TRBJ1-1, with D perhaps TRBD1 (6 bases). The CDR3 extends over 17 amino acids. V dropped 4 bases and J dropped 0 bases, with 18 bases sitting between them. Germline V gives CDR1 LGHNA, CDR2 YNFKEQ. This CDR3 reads CASSPLGADSMNTEAFF. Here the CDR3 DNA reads TGTGCCAGCAGCCCCCTGGGGGCGGACTCAATGAACACTGAAGCTTTCTTT.